This T cell receptor beta chain was sequenced during a study of cytomegalovirus exposure and HLA in healthy donors. Study-level results: Later analysis associated a missense DCLRE1C variant with TCR beta V- and J-gene trimming. There were several of the most significant clusters that appeared linked to common viral pathogens in a later analysis. 164 TCR beta chains were listed as cytomegalovirus-associated.

Despite likely unrecorded immune exposures, the donors were nominally healthy at the time of sampling. A remark on this clone: Its cognate antigen is unknown.

The ends lost 4 bases at V and 6 bases at J; junction bases unmatched: 8. This CDR3 contains 15 residues. Germline CDR1 reads SGHRS; CDR2 reads YFSETQ. The PCR was carried out with 60 Vbeta primers and 13 Jbeta primers. TCRdb keeps only in-frame clones here, not all; method: immunoSEQ multiplex PCR. Among approximately 170,000 clones listed, 75% to 90% were seen once. The sequenced sample consisted of PBMCs. The TCR sequence derives from a boy aged 2 to 10 in good health and CMV-seronegative. The rearrangement links TRBV5-1 to TRBJ1-5; the match to TRBD1 covers 9 bases. CDR3 sequence reads: CASSPDPGQGQPQHF. CDR3 sequence (DNA): TGCGCCAGCAGCCCGGATCCGGGACAGGGTCAGCCCCAGCATTTT. The full variable domain, with the rest looked up from reference TRBV5-1 and TRBJ1-5, is KAGVTQTPRYLIKTRGQQVTLSCSPISGHRSVSWYQQTPGQGLQFLFEYFSETQRNKGNFPGRFSGRQFSNSRSEMNVSTLELGDSALYLCASSPDPGQGQPQHFGDGTRLSIL.